A selection of T cell receptor beta chains follows, all from one sample in a study of blood T cell repertoires in COVID-19. TCRdb's table, derived via immunoSEQ multiplex PCR, lists solely in-frame clones and lacks some. The repertoire holds over 120,000 clones, around 80% seen once, with approximately 3.6% in the top ten. The sequenced sample was peripheral blood. The source of these receptors is a man in his 70s who had recovered from COVID-19. Each CDR3 is given with its conserved first and last residue. A D gene is named only where the DNA matches it firmly. A clone size is listed for some rows: how often the clone was seen (once, few, many), or a class if it is expanded.

j_call: TRBJ2-2; clone_size: -; v_call: TRBV28; cdr3_length: 15; d_call: TRBD1; cdr3_aa: CASTFGGQGVGELFF; cdr3_nt: TGTGCCAGCACCTTTGGGGGACAGGGGGTCGGGGAGCTGTTTTTT
j_call: TRBJ1-5; clone_size: -; v_call: TRBV19; cdr3_length: 14; d_call: -; cdr3_aa: CASSIGRSNQPQHF; cdr3_nt: TGTGCCAGTAGTATAGGGAGGTCGAATCAGCCCCAGCATTTT
j_call: TRBJ1-1; clone_size: -; v_call: TRBV2; cdr3_length: 13; d_call: -; cdr3_aa: CASIRLGDTEAFF; cdr3_nt: TGTGCCAGCATCAGGTTAGGGGACACTGAAGCTTTCTTT
j_call: TRBJ2-1; clone_size: -; v_call: TRBV5-4; cdr3_length: 15; d_call: TRBD2; cdr3_aa: CASSPQGLAVNEQFF; cdr3_nt: TGTGCCAGCAGCCCTCAGGGACTAGCGGTCAATGAGCAGTTCTTC
j_call: TRBJ2-7; clone_size: -; v_call: TRBV19; cdr3_length: 13; d_call: TRBD2; cdr3_aa: CASRLAGDYEQYF; cdr3_nt: TGTGCCAGTAGACTAGCGGGGGACTACGAGCAGTACTTC
j_call: TRBJ1-4; clone_size: -; v_call: TRBV11-2; cdr3_length: 16; d_call: TRBD1; cdr3_aa: CASSSQGAADNEKLFF; cdr3_nt: TGTGCCAGCAGCTCACAGGGGGCCGCGGATAATGAAAAACTGTTTTTT
j_call: TRBJ2-6; clone_size: -; v_call: TRBV5-1; cdr3_length: 18; d_call: -; cdr3_aa: CASSPYRLTNSGANVLTF; cdr3_nt: TGCGCCAGCAGCCCTTACAGGCTTACCAACTCTGGGGCCAACGTCCTGACTTTC
j_call: TRBJ2-7; clone_size: -; v_call: TRBV27; cdr3_length: 15; d_call: -; cdr3_aa: CASSLSGRGSYEQYF; cdr3_nt: TGTGCCAGCAGTTTATCGGGCAGGGGATCCTACGAGCAGTACTTC
j_call: TRBJ1-2; clone_size: once; v_call: TRBV6-1; cdr3_length: 12; d_call: -; cdr3_aa: CASSEYGYGYTF; cdr3_nt: TGTGCCAGCAGTGAATACGGGTATGGCTACACCTTC
j_call: TRBJ2-2; clone_size: once; v_call: TRBV2; cdr3_length: 16; d_call: TRBD2; cdr3_aa: CASSPTSGRLTGELFF; cdr3_nt: TGTGCCAGCAGCCCTACTAGCGGGAGATTAACCGGGGAGCTGTTTTTT
j_call: TRBJ1-2; clone_size: -; v_call: TRBV7-2; cdr3_length: 13; d_call: TRBD1; cdr3_aa: CASSQQGADGYTF; cdr3_nt: TGTGCCAGCAGTCAACAGGGGGCCGATGGCTACACCTTC
j_call: TRBJ1-1; clone_size: -; v_call: TRBV19; cdr3_length: 15; d_call: -; cdr3_aa: CASSSRQGGNTEAFF; cdr3_nt: TGTGCCAGTAGTTCGCGGCAGGGTGGGAACACTGAAGCTTTCTTT
j_call: TRBJ2-3; clone_size: -; v_call: TRBV11-2; cdr3_length: 17; d_call: TRBD2; cdr3_aa: CASSSLAAIGSTDTQYF; cdr3_nt: TGTGCCAGCAGCTCACTAGCGGCCATAGGTAGCACAGATACGCAGTATTTT
j_call: TRBJ1-2; clone_size: few; v_call: TRBV5-6; cdr3_length: 12; d_call: -; cdr3_aa: CASSLDSRGYTF; cdr3_nt: TGTGCCAGCAGCTTGGACAGCAGAGGCTACACCTTC
j_call: TRBJ2-1; clone_size: -; v_call: TRBV19; cdr3_length: 14; d_call: TRBD2; cdr3_aa: CASVQRESDNEQFF; cdr3_nt: TGTGCCAGCGTACAGCGGGAAAGTGACAATGAGCAGTTCTTC
j_call: TRBJ2-2; clone_size: -; v_call: TRBV6-6; cdr3_length: 16; d_call: TRBD1; cdr3_aa: CASSFRTARGTGELFF; cdr3_nt: TGTGCCAGCAGTTTCCGGACAGCCAGGGGGACCGGGGAGCTGTTTTTT
j_call: TRBJ2-7; clone_size: once; v_call: TRBV27; cdr3_length: 11; d_call: TRBD1; cdr3_aa: CATGQGWEQYF; cdr3_nt: TGTGCCACAGGACAGGGTTGGGAGCAGTACTTC
j_call: TRBJ2-1; clone_size: -; v_call: TRBV29-1; cdr3_length: 14; d_call: -; cdr3_aa: CSVAPMGSYNEQFF; cdr3_nt: TGCAGCGTTGCCCCTATGGGCTCGTACAATGAGCAGTTCTTC
j_call: TRBJ2-1; clone_size: few; v_call: TRBV5-6; cdr3_length: 15; d_call: TRBD1; cdr3_aa: CASSPTGQGHNEQFF; cdr3_nt: TGTGCCAGCAGCCCAACGGGACAGGGGCACAATGAGCAGTTCTTC
j_call: TRBJ2-1; clone_size: -; v_call: TRBV27; cdr3_length: 16; d_call: TRBD2; cdr3_aa: CASSPTTSGRSNEQFF; cdr3_nt: TGTGCCAGCAGCCCAACGACTAGCGGGAGATCAAATGAGCAGTTCTTC
j_call: TRBJ2-1; clone_size: once; v_call: TRBV7-9; cdr3_length: 18; d_call: TRBD2; cdr3_aa: CASSLVGTSGAGYNEQFF; cdr3_nt: TGTGCCAGCAGCTTAGTTGGGACTAGCGGGGCCGGCTACAATGAGCAGTTCTTC
j_call: TRBJ2-3; clone_size: -; v_call: TRBV11-2; cdr3_length: 15; d_call: -; cdr3_aa: CASSPGQKVTDTQYF; cdr3_nt: TGTGCCAGCAGCCCGGGACAAAAGGTCACAGATACGCAGTATTTT
j_call: TRBJ2-2; clone_size: -; v_call: TRBV15; cdr3_length: 17; d_call: TRBD1; cdr3_aa: CATSRDHRQGGTGELFF; cdr3_nt: TGTGCCACCAGCAGAGATCACCGACAGGGGGGCACCGGGGAGCTGTTTTTT
j_call: TRBJ2-1; clone_size: -; v_call: TRBV7-2; cdr3_length: 16; d_call: -; cdr3_aa: CASSPMQGISYNEQFF; cdr3_nt: TGTGCCAGCAGCCCGATGCAGGGGATCTCCTACAATGAGCAGTTCTTC
j_call: TRBJ2-4; clone_size: -; v_call: TRBV19; cdr3_length: 16; d_call: TRBD2; cdr3_aa: CASSIGSGIAKNIQYF; cdr3_nt: TGTGCCAGTAGTATTGGTAGCGGGATAGCCAAAAACATTCAGTACTTC
j_call: TRBJ2-1; clone_size: -; v_call: TRBV6-5; cdr3_length: 14; d_call: TRBD2; cdr3_aa: CASSNSGGGGEQFF; cdr3_nt: TGTGCCAGCAGTAACAGCGGGGGTGGGGGTGAGCAGTTCTTC
j_call: TRBJ2-7; clone_size: -; v_call: TRBV12-3/TRBV12-4; cdr3_length: 11; d_call: -; cdr3_aa: CASSLGLEQYF; cdr3_nt: TGTGCCAGCAGTTTGGGGCTTGAGCAGTACTTC
j_call: TRBJ1-5; clone_size: -; v_call: TRBV2; cdr3_length: 15; d_call: TRBD1; cdr3_aa: CASSEPDRGHQPQHF; cdr3_nt: TGTGCCAGCAGTGAACCCGACAGGGGGCATCAGCCCCAGCATTTT
j_call: TRBJ2-7; clone_size: -; v_call: TRBV15; cdr3_length: 13; d_call: TRBD2; cdr3_aa: CATSRERENEQYF; cdr3_nt: TGTGCCACCAGCAGAGAGCGGGAGAACGAGCAGTACTTC
j_call: TRBJ1-5; clone_size: once; v_call: TRBV10-3; cdr3_length: 13; d_call: -; cdr3_aa: CAISGQFNQPQHF; cdr3_nt: TGTGCCATCAGTGGGCAGTTCAATCAGCCCCAGCATTTT
j_call: TRBJ2-1; clone_size: -; v_call: TRBV13; cdr3_length: 17; d_call: -; cdr3_aa: CASSPALEAGHPNEQFF; cdr3_nt: TGTGCCAGCAGTCCGGCCCTGGAAGCGGGTCACCCCAATGAGCAGTTCTTC
j_call: TRBJ2-2; clone_size: -; v_call: TRBV7-2; cdr3_length: 15; d_call: TRBD2; cdr3_aa: CASSVLAGNTGELFF; cdr3_nt: TGTGCCAGCAGCGTACTAGCGGGGAACACCGGGGAGCTGTTTTTT